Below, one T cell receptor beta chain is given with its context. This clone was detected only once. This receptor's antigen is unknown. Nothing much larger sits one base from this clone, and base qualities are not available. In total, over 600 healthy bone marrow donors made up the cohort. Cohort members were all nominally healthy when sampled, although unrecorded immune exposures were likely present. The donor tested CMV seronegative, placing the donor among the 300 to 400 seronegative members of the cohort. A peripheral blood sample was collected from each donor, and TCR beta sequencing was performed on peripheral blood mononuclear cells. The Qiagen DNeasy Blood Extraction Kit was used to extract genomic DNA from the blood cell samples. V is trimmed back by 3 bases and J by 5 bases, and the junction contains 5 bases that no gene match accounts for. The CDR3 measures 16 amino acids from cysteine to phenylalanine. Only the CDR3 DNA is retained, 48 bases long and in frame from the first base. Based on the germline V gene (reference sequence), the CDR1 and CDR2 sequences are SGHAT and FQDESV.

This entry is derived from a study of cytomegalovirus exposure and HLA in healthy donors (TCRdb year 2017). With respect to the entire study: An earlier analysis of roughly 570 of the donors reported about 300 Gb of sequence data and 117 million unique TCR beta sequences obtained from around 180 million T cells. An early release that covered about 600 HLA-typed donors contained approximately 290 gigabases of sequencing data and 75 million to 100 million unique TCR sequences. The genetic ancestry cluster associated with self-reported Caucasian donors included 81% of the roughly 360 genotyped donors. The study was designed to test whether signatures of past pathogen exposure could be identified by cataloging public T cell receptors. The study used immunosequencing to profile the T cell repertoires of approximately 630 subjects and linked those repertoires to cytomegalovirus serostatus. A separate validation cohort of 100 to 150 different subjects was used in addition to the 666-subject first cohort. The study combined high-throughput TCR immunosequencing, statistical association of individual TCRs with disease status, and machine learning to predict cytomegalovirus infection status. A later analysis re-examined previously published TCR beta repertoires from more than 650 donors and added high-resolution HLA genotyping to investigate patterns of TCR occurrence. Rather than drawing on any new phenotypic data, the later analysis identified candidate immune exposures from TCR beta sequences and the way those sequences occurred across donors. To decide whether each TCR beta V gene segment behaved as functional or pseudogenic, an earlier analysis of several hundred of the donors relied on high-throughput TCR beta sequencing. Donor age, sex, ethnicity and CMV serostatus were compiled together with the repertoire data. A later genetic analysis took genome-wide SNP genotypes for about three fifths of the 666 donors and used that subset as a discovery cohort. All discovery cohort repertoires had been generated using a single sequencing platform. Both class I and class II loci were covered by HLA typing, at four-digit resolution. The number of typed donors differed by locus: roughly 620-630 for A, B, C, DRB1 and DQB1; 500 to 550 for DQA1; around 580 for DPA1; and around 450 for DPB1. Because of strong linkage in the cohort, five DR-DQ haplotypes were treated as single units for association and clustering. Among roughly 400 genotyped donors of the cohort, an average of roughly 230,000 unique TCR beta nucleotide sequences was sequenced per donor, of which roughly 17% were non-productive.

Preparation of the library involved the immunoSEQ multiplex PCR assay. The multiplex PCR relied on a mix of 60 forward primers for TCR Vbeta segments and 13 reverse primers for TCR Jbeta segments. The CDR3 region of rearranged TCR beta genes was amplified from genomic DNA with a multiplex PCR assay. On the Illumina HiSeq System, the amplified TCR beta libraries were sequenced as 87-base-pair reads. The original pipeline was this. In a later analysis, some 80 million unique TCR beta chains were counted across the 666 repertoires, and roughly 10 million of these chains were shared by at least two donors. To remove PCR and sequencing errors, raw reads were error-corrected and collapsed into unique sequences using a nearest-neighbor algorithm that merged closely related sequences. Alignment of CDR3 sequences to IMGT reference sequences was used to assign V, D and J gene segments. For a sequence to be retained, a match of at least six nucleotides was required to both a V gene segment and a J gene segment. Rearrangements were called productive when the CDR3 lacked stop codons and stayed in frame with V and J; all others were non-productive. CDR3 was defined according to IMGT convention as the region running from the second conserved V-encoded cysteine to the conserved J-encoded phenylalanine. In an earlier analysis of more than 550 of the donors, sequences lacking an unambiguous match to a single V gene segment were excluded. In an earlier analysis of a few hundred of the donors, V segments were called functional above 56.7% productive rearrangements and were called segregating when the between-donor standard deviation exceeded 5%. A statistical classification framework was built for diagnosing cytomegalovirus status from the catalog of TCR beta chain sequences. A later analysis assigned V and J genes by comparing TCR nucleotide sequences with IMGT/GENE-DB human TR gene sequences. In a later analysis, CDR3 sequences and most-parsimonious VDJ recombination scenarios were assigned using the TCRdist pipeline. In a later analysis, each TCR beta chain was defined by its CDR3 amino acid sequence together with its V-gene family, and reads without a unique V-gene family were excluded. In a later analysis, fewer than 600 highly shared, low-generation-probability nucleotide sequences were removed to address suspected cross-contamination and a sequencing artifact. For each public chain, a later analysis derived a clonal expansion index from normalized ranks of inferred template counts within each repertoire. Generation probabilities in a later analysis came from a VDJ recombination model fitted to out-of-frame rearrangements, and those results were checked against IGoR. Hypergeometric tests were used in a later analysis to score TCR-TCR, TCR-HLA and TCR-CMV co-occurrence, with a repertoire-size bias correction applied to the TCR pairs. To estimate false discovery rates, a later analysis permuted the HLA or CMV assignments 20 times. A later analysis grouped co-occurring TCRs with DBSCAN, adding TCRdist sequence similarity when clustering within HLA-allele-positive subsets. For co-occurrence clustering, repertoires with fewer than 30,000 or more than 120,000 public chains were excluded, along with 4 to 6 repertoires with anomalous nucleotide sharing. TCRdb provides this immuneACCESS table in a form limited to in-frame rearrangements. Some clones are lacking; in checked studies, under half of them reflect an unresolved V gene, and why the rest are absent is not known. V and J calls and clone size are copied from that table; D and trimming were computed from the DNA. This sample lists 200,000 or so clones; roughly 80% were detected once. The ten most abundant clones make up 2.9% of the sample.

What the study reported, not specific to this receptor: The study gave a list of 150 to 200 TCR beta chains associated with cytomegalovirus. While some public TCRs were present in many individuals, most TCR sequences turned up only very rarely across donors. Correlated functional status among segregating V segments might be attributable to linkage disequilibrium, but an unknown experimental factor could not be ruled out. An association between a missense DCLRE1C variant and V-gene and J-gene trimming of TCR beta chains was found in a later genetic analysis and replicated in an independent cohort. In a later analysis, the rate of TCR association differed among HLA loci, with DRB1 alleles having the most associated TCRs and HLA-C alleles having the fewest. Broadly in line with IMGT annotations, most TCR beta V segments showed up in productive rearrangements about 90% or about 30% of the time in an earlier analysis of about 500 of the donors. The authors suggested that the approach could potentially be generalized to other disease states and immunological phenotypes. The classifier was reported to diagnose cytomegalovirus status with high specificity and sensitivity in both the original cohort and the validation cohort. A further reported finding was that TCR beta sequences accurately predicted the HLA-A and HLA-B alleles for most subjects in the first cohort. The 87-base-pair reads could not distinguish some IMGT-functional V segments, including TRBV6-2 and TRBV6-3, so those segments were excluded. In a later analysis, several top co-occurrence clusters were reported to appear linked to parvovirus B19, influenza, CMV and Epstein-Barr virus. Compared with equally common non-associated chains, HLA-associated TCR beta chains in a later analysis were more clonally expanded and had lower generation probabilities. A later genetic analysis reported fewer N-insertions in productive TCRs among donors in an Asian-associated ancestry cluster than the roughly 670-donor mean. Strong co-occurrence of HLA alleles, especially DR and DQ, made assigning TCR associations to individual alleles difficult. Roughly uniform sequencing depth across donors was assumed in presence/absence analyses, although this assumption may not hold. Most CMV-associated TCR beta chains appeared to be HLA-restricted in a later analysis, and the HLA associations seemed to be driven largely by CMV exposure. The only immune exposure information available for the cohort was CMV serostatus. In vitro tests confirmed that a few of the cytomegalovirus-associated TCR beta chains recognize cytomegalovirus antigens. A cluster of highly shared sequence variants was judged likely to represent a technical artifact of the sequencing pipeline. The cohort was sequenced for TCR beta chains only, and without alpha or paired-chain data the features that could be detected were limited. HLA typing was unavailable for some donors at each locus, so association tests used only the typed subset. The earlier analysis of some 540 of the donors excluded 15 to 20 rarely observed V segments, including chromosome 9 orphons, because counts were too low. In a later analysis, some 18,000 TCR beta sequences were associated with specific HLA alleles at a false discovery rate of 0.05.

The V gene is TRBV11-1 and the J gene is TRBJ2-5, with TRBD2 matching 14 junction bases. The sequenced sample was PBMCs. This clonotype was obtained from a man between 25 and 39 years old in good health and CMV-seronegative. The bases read TGTGCCAGCAGCTTGAGGACTAGCGGGGGGTACGAGACCCAGTACTTC. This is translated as CASSLRTSGGYETQYF.